Detailed here is one TCR delta chain. Its antigen is unknown. No base-level quality is on record; no much larger clone is a single base apart. Measured from the cysteine to the phenylalanine, the CDR3 is 18 residues long. Left in the record is the CDR3 DNA by itself, 54 bases read in frame from the first base. Trimming accounts for 0 bases at V and 2 bases at J, while the number of junction bases matched to no gene is 2. CDR1 and CDR2, per the germline V gene, are GEAIGNYY and EKD. The receptor library was made with multiplex PCR. A 32-plex assay with primers for all 8 TRDV and 4 TRDJ genes covering the CDR3 was used to amplify genomic DNA. A 12-nucleotide UMI was attached over about 3 barcoding PCR cycles, and a second PCR was then run with Illumina adapter primers. AMPure XP beads were used to purify the libraries, and library quality was checked on a Fragment Analyzer using the HS NGS Fragment kit. An Illumina MiniSeq mid-output kit with approximately 21% PhiX and 150 cycles of paired-end reads was used for sequencing. The authors processed their data as follows. MIGEC version 1.2.9 was used to process reads, grouping reads by UMI and building error-corrected consensus sequences. Post-processing used modified VDJtools version 1.2.1 scripts and the tcR R package. TCRdb reanalyzed the public reads with the CATT caller, and identical DNA sequences were merged afterwards. These V and J calls derive from TCRdb rather than the authors' analysis. In this sample the table shows about 700 delta-chain clones, around 12% of which occur a single time. The ten largest clones add up to 70% of the sample.

This specimen belongs to a study of DNA immune sequencing with unique molecular identifiers (dated by TCRdb to the early 2020s). About the investigation overall: Immunomagnetic cell separation was used to enrich gammadelta T cells from buffy coats, and the genomic DNA of the enriched gammadelta T cells was sequenced. The method was checked using synthetic reference molecules and blood samples from healthy people. An ultrasensitive DNA-based TRD repertoire sequencing method using PCR-introduced unique molecular identifiers was developed and validated in the study. Donors were healthy individuals, with ten donors profiled from sorted peripheral blood gammadelta T cells. For the enriched versus non-enriched comparison, around 98 ng enriched gammadelta T-cell DNA and roughly 950 ng non-enriched PBMC DNA were sequenced. Fluorescence-activated cell sorting was used to enrich gammadelta T cells from the PBMC of approximately 10 healthy people.

Study-level results and caveats: Among clonotypes from healthy donors, the most common TRD rearrangement was TRDV2 paired with TRDJ1. Healthy donors differed in TRD repertoire diversity, and several donors were highly oligoclonal, meaning the top 5 clonotypes made up more than half of productive molecules. The primer-based approach cannot detect novel TRD sequences that are not targeted by the primers.

This sequence uses TRDV2 and TRDJ3; the central 11 bases match TRDD3. Sequencing was carried out using gamma-delta T cells from PBMCs. The sequence was collected from a human donor in good health. The nucleotide sequence is TGTGCCTGTGACACCGTACTGGGGGATACCTGGGACACCCGACAGATGTTTTTC. Its translation is CACDTVLGDTWDTRQMFF.